Below, 5 T cell receptor beta chains from the same sample are listed, as sequenced in a study of T cells after posttransplantation cyclophosphamide. The assay was immunoSEQ multiplex PCR, and TCRdb's table has in-frame clones only and misses some. Of tens of thousands of clones listed, 92% are singletons. The sequencing sample was made of PBMCs. The receptors shown here come from a woman in her 50s in good health and a related stem cell transplant donor.

This chain links TRBV27 with TRBJ2-7, with TRBD2 identical over 9 bases. Germline trimming cut 6 bases from V and 3 bases from J; bases unmatched to any gene: 9. There are 15 residues in the CDR3. Germline CDR1 MNHEY, CDR2 SMNVEV (reference sequence). The CDR3 loop reads CASREGTSIFYEQYF. The CDR3 coding sequence is TGTGCCAGCAGGGAAGGGACTAGCATCTTCTACGAGCAGTACTTC.

A word on this clone: The sample holds other DNA sequences that translate to the same CDR3. The rearrangement joins TRBV11-2 to TRBJ1-6, with a tentative D call TRBD1 (5 bases). Trimming removed 5 bases from V and 10 bases from J, with 15 bases in between. The CDR3 totals 14 residues. Germline CDR1 is SGHAT and CDR2 is FQNNGV. CDR3 DNA: TGTGCCAGCAGCAACCATCCTGGGGCCTCACCCCTCCACTTT. Amino acid sequence: CASSNHPGASPLHF. Variable domain in full (rest from reference TRBV11-2 and TRBJ1-6): EAGVAQSPRYKIIEKRQSVAFWCNPISGHATLYWYQQILGQGPKLLIQFQNNGVVDDSQLPKDRFSAERLKGVDSTLKIQPAKLEDSAVYLCASSNHPGASPLHFGNGTRLTVT.

The rearrangement links TRBV30 to TRBJ2-1; 9 nucleotides align to TRBD2. The CDR3 runs 15 residues. J gave up 0 bases and V 5 bases, and 5 bases lay outside the gene matches. The germline CDR1 and CDR2 sequences are GTSNPN and SVGIG (reference sequence). CDR3 DNA: TGTGCCTGGCCCCAGCGGGAGGTCTCCTACAATGAGCAGTTCTTC. It encodes CAWPQREVSYNEQFF.

This clone has only a few counts. J is TRBJ1-1 and V is TRBV6-5, with 7 bases identical to TRBD1. The CDR3 is made up of 14 amino acids. CDR1 and CDR2 from the germline V gene are MNHEY and SVGAGI. V was clipped by 0 bases and J by 4 bases; unmatched bases: 2. CDR3 in amino acids: CASSYSDRVTEAFF. The CDR3 region has the DNA TGTGCCAGCAGTTACTCCGACAGGGTCACTGAAGCTTTCTTT.

V usage is TRBV6-6 and J usage is TRBJ2-1; 9 bases align to TRBD1. This CDR3 is built from 15 residues. V was clipped by 5 bases and J by 5 bases; unmatched bases: 7. CDR1 MNHNY and CDR2 SVGAGI come from the germline V gene (reference sequence). CDR3 nucleotides: TGTGCCAGCAGTAATTTACAGGGGGCGAACAATGAGCAGTTCTTC. Its protein is CASSNLQGANNEQFF.